Listed below are T cell receptor beta chains from one sample, sequenced in a study of technical replicates of blood from several donors. Libraries were prepared by immunoSEQ multiplex PCR; TCRdb keeps only in-frame clonotypes and omits some of them. Here the sample spans 65,000 to 90,000 clones, 92% being singletons. Sample: T cells isolated from PBMCs. These receptor sequences come from a human donor in good health. The conserved cysteine and the conserved F or W are not part of the CDR3 here. D genes are given only for firm matches.

v_call: TRBV7-2
j_call: TRBJ2-7
d_call: TRBD1
cdr3_aa: ASSLPDRGGNEQY

v_call: TRBV6-5
j_call: TRBJ2-7
d_call: TRBD2
cdr3_aa: ASSMGTSVIEQY

v_call: TRBV29-1
j_call: TRBJ2-1
d_call: TRBD1
cdr3_aa: SVEPIDRATYNEQF

v_call: TRBV18
j_call: TRBJ1-5
d_call: -
cdr3_aa: ASSPDGQPQH

v_call: TRBV6-6
j_call: TRBJ2-7
d_call: -
cdr3_aa: ASKPLSLAYEQY

v_call: TRBV6-6
j_call: TRBJ2-7
d_call: -
cdr3_aa: ASSTIGQPYEQY

v_call: TRBV19
j_call: TRBJ1-1
d_call: -
cdr3_aa: ASSPQQGLYWNTEAF

v_call: TRBV6-1
j_call: TRBJ1-5
d_call: -
cdr3_aa: ASNQGNQPQH

v_call: TRBV5-4
j_call: TRBJ2-7
d_call: -
cdr3_aa: ASSLNSYEQY

v_call: TRBV6-4
j_call: TRBJ2-1
d_call: -
cdr3_aa: AQGVYEQF

v_call: TRBV29-1
j_call: TRBJ2-7
d_call: TRBD1
cdr3_aa: SVGPKTGVVYEQY

v_call: TRBV10-3
j_call: TRBJ1-2
d_call: TRBD1
cdr3_aa: AMNRRTGDGYT

v_call: TRBV28
j_call: TRBJ2-7
d_call: TRBD2
cdr3_aa: ASRMTSGSYEQY

v_call: TRBV2
j_call: TRBJ1-6
d_call: -
cdr3_aa: ASSEQQSSPLH

v_call: TRBV27
j_call: TRBJ2-7
d_call: -
cdr3_aa: ASRIQGDRYEQY

v_call: TRBV2
j_call: TRBJ2-7
d_call: TRBD2
cdr3_aa: ASSEVDSGRGEQY

v_call: TRBV11-3
j_call: TRBJ2-1
d_call: TRBD2
cdr3_aa: ASSFTLAPVLSYNEQF

v_call: TRBV2
j_call: TRBJ2-1
d_call: TRBD2
cdr3_aa: ASSDWGTRLGNEQF

v_call: TRBV30
j_call: TRBJ1-5
d_call: TRBD1
cdr3_aa: AWSFSITGGGQPQH

v_call: TRBV28
j_call: TRBJ1-1
d_call: -
cdr3_aa: ASSAKRPPSTNTEAF

v_call: TRBV19
j_call: TRBJ2-7
d_call: -
cdr3_aa: ASSIRVTYEQY

v_call: TRBV5-1
j_call: TRBJ1-6
d_call: -
cdr3_aa: ASSLEHRNSPLH

v_call: TRBV28
j_call: TRBJ2-7
d_call: -
cdr3_aa: ASSLDGRDYEQY

v_call: TRBV19
j_call: TRBJ2-1
d_call: TRBD2
cdr3_aa: ASNSGGSSYNEQF

v_call: TRBV30
j_call: TRBJ1-5
d_call: TRBD1
cdr3_aa: AWSSGTGGYQPQH

v_call: TRBV2
j_call: TRBJ1-4
d_call: TRBD1
cdr3_aa: ASSYRGQREKLF

v_call: TRBV5-1
j_call: TRBJ2-5
d_call: TRBD2
cdr3_aa: ASSLGGGQETQY

v_call: TRBV5-1
j_call: TRBJ2-3
d_call: TRBD1
cdr3_aa: ASGTDRGTDTQY

v_call: TRBV18
j_call: TRBJ2-2
d_call: -
cdr3_aa: ASSPRQDGTGELF